This T cell receptor (beta chain) was recovered during a study of blood T cell repertoires in COVID-19. Study details: Italy, Spain and the United States were the sources of the convalescent and acute COVID-19 samples. T cells, B-cell-depleted T cells, or PBMCs provided the cDNA or gDNA that served as material.

Authors' processing steps: Researchers report that nucleated cell counts were estimated from reference gene primer amplification. Profiling relied on immunoSEQ multiplex PCR, and the TCRdb table lists in-frame clones only, not all of them. The V and J calls and clone size were taken over from that table, and D and trimming were inferred from the DNA. Altogether tens of thousands of clones are present, about three quarters being singletons, with the ten largest covering 8.5%. CDR1 is MNHEY, CDR2 SMNVEV, per germline (reference sequence). The CDR3 extends over 13 amino acids. V trimming: 1 base; J trimming: 14 bases; junction bases outside the gene matches: 3.

The sequenced material came from peripheral blood. This TCR was sampled from a man in his 70s with active or convalescent COVID-19. The chain is built from TRBV27 and TRBJ1-6; 9 nucleotides align to TRBD1. This chain's CDR3 is CASSLYGQGSLHF. The DNA of the CDR3 is TGTGCCAGCAGTTTATACGGACAGGGGTCCCTCCACTTT.